This T cell receptor (beta chain) appears in the sequencing data of a study of T cells in Graves' hyperthyroidism and ophthalmopathy. TCR beta CDR3 sequences were amplified from RNA transcripts. A first-round RT-PCR of the TCR CDR3 used the HTBI primer set. TCRdb recomputed calls from the multiplex PCR reads with MiXCR, one row per CDR3 protein. Of 490,000 or so distinct CDR3 sequences in the sample, approximately 23% were seen once. The CDR3 sequence is 15 residues long. V was pared by 5 bases and J by 0 bases, with 3 bases of the junction left unmatched. Germline CDR1 and CDR2: KGHDR and SFDVKD. The sequence came from a woman in her sixties or seventies with Graves' ophthalmopathy. The specimen was blood. The rearrangement links TRBV24-1 to TRBJ2-3; 8 positions agree with TRBD2. CDR3 residues: CATSGKRESTDTQYF. CDR3 in DNA: TGTGCCACCAGTGGGAAGCGGGAGAGCACAGATACGCAGTATTTT.